This T cell receptor (beta chain) was identified during a study of blood T cell repertoires in COVID-19. The table came from immunoSEQ multiplex PCR; TCRdb's copy has only in-frame clones and leaves some out. The sample records about 310,000 clones, about nine tenths being singletons. Germline CDR1 MNHEY, CDR2 SMNVEV (reference sequence). The V end lost 6 bases, the J end lost 6 bases, and 20 bases lay between the germline ends. The CDR3 sequence is 15 residues long. The sequencing sample was made of PBMCs or T cells enriched from blood (not recorded which). The rearrangement links TRBV27 to TRBJ1-2; TRBD1 might be the D (6 bases). This TCR was recovered from a woman aged 25 to 45 who had recovered from COVID-19. The CDR3 DNA reads as TGTGCCAGCAGGGAAAGTACAGGGCAGGTGCATGGCTACACCTTC. It encodes CASRESTGQVHGYTF.